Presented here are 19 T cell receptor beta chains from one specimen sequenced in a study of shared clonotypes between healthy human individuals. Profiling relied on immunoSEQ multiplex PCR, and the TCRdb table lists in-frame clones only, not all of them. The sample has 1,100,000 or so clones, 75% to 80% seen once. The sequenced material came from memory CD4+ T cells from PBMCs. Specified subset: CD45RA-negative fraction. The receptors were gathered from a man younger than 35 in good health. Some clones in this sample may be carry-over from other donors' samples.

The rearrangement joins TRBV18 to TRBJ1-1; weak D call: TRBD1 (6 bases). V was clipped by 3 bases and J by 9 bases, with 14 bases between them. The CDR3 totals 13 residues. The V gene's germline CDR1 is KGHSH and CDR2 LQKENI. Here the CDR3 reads CASSPGGDPKAFF. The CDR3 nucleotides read TGTGCCAGCTCACCTGGGGGCGACCCCAAAGCTTTCTTT.

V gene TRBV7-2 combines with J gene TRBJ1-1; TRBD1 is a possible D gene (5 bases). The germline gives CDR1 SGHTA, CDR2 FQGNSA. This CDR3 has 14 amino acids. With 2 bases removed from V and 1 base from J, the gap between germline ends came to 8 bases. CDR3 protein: CASSLRGRNTEAFF. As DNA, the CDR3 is TGTGCCAGCAGCTTAAGGGGCCGGAACACTGAAGCTTTCTTT. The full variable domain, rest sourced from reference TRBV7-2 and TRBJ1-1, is GAGVSQSPSNKVTEKGKDVELRCDPISGHTALYWYRQSLGQGLEFLIYFQGNSAPDKSGLPSDRFSAERTGGSVSTLTIQRTQQEDSAVYLCASSLRGRNTEAFFGQGTRLTVV.

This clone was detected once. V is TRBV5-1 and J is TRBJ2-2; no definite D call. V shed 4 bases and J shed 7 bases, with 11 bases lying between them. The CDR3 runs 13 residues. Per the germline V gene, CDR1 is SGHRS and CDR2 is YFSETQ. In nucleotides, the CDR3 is TGCGCCAGCAGCCCCGTGGTGGTCGGGGAGCTGTTTTTT. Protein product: CASSPVVVGELFF.

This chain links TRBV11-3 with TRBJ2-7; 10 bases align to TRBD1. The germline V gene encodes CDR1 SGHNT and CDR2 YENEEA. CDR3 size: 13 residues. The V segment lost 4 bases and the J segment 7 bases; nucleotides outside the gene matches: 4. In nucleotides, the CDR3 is TGTGCCAGCAGCTCTCGGACAGGGGGGGAGCAGTACTTC. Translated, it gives CASSSRTGGEQYF.

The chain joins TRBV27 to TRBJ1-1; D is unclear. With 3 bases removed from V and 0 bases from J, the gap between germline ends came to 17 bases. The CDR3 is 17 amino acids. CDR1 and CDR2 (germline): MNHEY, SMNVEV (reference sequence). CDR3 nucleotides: TGTGCCAGCAGTTTCCCTACTGTACAGAACCTGAACACTGAAGCTTTCTTT. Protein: CASSFPTVQNLNTEAFF.

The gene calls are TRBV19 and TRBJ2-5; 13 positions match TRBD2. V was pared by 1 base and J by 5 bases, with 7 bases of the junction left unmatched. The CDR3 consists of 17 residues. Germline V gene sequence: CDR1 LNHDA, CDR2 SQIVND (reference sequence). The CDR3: CASSIGRTSGSEETQYF. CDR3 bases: TGTGCCAGTAGTATAGGTCGGACTAGCGGGAGTGAGGAGACCCAGTACTTC.

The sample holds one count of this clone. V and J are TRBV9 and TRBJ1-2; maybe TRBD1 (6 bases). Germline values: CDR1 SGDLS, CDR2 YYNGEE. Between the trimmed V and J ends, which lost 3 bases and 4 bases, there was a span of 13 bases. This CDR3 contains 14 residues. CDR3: CASSATTGVYGYTF. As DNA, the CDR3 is TGTGCCAGCAGCGCTACGACAGGCGTCTATGGCTACACCTTC. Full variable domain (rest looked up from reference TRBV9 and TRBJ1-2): DSGVTQTPKHLITATGQRVTLRCSPRSGDLSVYWYQQSLDQGLQFLIQYYNGEERAKGNILERFSAQQFPDLHSELNLSSLELGDSALYFCASSATTGVYGYTFGSGTRLTVV.

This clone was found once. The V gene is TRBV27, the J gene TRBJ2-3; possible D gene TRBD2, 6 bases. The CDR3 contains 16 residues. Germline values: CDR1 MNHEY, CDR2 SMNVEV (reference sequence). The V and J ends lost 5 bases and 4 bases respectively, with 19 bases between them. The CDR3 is CASSLHQGAGPDTQYF. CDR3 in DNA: TGTGCCAGCAGTCTCCACCAGGGAGCGGGTCCAGATACGCAGTATTTT.

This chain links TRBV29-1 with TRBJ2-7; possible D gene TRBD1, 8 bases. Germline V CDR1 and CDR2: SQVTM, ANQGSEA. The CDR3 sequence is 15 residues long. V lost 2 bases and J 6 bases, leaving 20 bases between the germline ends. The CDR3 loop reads CSVETGQGGGGEQYF. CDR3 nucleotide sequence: TGCAGCGTTGAAACCGGACAGGGCGGGGGAGGCGAGCAGTACTTC.

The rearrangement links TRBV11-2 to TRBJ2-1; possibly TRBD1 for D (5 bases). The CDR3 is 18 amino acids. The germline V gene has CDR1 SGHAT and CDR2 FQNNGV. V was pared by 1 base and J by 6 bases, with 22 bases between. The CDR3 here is CASSLVARAMYRSNEQFF. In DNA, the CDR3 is TGTGCCAGCAGCTTAGTTGCCAGGGCGATGTATCGGTCCAATGAGCAGTTCTTC.

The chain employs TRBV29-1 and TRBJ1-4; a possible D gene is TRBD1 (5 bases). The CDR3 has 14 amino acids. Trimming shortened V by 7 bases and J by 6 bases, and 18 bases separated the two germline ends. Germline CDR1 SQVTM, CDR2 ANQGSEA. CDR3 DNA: TGCAGCGCGGCCTGGGGGTCAGGGTATGAAAAACTGTTTTTT. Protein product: CSAAWGSGYEKLFF.

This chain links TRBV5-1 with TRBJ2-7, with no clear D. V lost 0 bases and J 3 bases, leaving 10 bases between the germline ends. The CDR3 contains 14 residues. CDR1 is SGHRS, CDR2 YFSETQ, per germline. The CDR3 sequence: CASSLGPASYEQYF. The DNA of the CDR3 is TGCGCCAGCAGCTTGGGACCCGCGAGCTACGAGCAGTACTTC.

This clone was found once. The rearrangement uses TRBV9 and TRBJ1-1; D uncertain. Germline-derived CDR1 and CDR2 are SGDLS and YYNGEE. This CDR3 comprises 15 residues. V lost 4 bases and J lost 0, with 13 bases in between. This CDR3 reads CASSFYSYMNTEAFF. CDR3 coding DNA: TGTGCCAGCAGCTTCTACAGCTACATGAACACTGAAGCTTTCTTT.

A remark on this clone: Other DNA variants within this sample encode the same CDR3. In DNA form, the CDR3 reads TGTGCCAGCTCACCACCAGGTAATAGCAATCAGCCCCAGCATTTT. This translates into CASSPPGNSNQPQHF. This chain connects TRBV18 to TRBJ1-5, with D unresolved. V gave up 0 bases and J gave up 0 bases, with 6 bases separating them. Germline assignment: CDR1 KGHSH and CDR2 LQKENI. The CDR3 totals 15 residues.

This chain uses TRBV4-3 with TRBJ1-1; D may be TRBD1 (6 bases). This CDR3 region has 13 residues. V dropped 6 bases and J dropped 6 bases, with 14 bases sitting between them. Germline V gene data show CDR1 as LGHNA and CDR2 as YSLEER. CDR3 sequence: CASRSTGISEAFF. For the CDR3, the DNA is TGCGCCAGCAGGTCTACAGGGATCTCTGAAGCTTTCTTT.

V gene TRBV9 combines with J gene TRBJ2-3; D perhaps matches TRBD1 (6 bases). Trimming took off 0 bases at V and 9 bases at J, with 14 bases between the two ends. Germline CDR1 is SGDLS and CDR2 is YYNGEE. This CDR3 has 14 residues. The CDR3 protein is CASSVEQGPYTQYF. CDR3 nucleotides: TGTGCCAGCAGCGTAGAACAGGGTCCGTACACGCAGTATTTT.

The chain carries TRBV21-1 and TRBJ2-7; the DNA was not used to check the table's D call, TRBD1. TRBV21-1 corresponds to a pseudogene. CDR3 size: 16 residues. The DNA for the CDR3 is TGTGCCAGCAGCACAGGCCCGACAGGGGACTCCTACGAGCAGTACTTC. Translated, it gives CASSTGPTGDSYEQYF.

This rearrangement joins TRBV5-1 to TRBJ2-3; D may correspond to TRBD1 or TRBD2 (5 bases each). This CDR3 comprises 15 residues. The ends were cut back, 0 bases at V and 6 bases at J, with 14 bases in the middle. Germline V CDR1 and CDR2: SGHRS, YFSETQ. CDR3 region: CASSLGPAGDDTQYF. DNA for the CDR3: TGCGCCAGCAGCTTGGGGCCCGCTGGGGACGATACGCAGTATTTT.

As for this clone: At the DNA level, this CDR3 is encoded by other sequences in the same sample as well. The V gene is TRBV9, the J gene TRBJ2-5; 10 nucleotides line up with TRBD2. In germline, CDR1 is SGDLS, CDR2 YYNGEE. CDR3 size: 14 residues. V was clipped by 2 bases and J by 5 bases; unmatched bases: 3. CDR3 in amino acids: CASSVTSGSETQYF. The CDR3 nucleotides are TGTGCCAGCAGCGTGACTAGCGGGTCGGAGACCCAGTACTTC.